This T cell receptor beta chain came from a study of technical replicates of blood from a few donors. Only in-frame clones appear in the TCRdb table, and some are missing; sequencing was by immunoSEQ multiplex PCR. The sample holds roughly 87,000 clones, about 94% seen once. The sample taken for sequencing was T cells isolated from PBMCs. The receptor comes from a human donor in good health.

The CDR3 bases are TGTGCCAGCAGCTTGGGACAGGGGTTTGGCTACACCTTC. This codes for CASSLGQGFGYTF. The V gene is TRBV7-9, the J gene TRBJ1-2, with 10 bases that match TRBD1. This CDR3 region has 13 residues. J gave up 7 bases and V 3 bases, and 2 bases lay outside the gene matches. The germline V gene encodes CDR1 SEHNR and CDR2 FQNEAQ (reference sequence).